The source of this T cell receptor beta chain is a study of CD4 T cells in relation to SARS-CoV-2 and coronaviruses. Across the study: TCR beta CDR3s were sequenced after 10-day antigen culture of PBMCs.

Assay used: immunoSEQ multiplex PCR; TCRdb lists only in-frame clones, some missing. The sample has 20,000 to 25,000 clones, more than 65% seen once. This CDR3 spans 15 amino acids. Trimming stripped 4 bases from V and 7 bases from J, with 17 bases between. Germline CDR1 is MDHEN and CDR2 is SYDVKM. Unexposed donor CD4+ T cells date from about 2011-2018, before the COVID-19 pandemic. The cells were cultured for under twelve days before CD4+ T cells were isolated. Study-wide findings and caveats: Crossreactive clones expanded significantly less to SARS-CoV-2 than monoreactive clones.

Comment on this clone: Antigen: not known.

The genes are TRBV28 and TRBJ2-1; possibly TRBD2 for D (5 bases). The TCR was taken from a human donor in good health. The sequencing input was CD4+ T cells from PBMCs, cultured in vitro. DNA for the CDR3: TGTGCCAGCAGTTCGGCCCTCCCGCCGGGGAATGAGCAGTTCTTC. It encodes CASSSALPPGNEQFF.